This T cell receptor (beta chain) is from a study of somatic mutations in cytotoxic T cells in rheumatoid arthritis (dated by TCRdb to about 2017). Some background on the complete study: Before any treatment started and right after they were diagnosed, patients gave peripheral blood samples (under 32 ml EDTA). Some T-cell populations stained with V beta antibodies were sorted by flow on a FACSAria II or Sony SH800 to nearly 100% purity, with sorted V beta1+ cells additionally subjected to TCRB sequencing. A total of 65 or so rheumatoid arthritis patients and 20 to 25 healthy controls underwent TCRB deep sequencing. The study asked whether expanded CD8+ T-cell clones in newly diagnosed, untreated rheumatoid arthritis carry somatic mutations, and used TCRB deep sequencing to characterize clonality. Median age was essentially the same in the patient group and the control group. General findings and caveats noted by the study authors: In patients, CD8+ clonality rose with age (Spearman r ~ 0.53), which was not the case in healthy controls. The expanded CD8+ clones had unknown antigen targets, and not appearing in virus-specific databases did not rule out that they were virus-specific. The finding that TRBV07 was slightly underrepresented in patients was left unadjusted for multiple comparisons. In 8 out of 65 patients, more than 20% of CD8+ cells belonged to the largest CD8+ clone, while several identical CD8+ TCRB sequences were shared between blood and synovial fluid. CD8+ T-cell clonality did not differ significantly between rheumatoid arthritis patients and age-matched healthy controls.

In regard to this clone: What this receptor recognizes is not known. No base-level quality is on record; no much larger clone is a single base apart.

Flow cytometry confirmed the purity of CD4+ and CD8+ cells that had been isolated by positive magnetic bead selection on an AutoMACS. A TCR V beta antibody panel was used in flow cytometry to screen first for clonal expansions, which were then characterized by TCRB deep sequencing of sorted CD8+ fractions. Peripheral blood mononuclear cells were isolated by Ficoll-Paque PLUS density gradient separation. DNA was extracted from CD4-enriched, CD8-enriched or PBMC samples with Nucleospin Tissue or Tissue XS kits and quantified with a Qubit 2.0 fluorometer. Based on the germline V gene (reference sequence), the CDR1 and CDR2 sequences are MNHNY and SVGAGI. Counted from cysteine to phenylalanine, this CDR3 has 11 amino acids. Only the CDR3 DNA is retained, 33 bases long and in frame from the first base. V drops 2 bases and J drops 7 bases, leaving 5 bases in between. TCRB CDR3 sequencing used the immunoSEQ assay on genomic DNA. In the paper's pipeline: Published virus-specific TCRB sequences were compared with patient CD8+ clones larger than 1%, and only a few matches were found. Nothing other than productive TCRB rearrangements was included in the analyses. A clone was defined by a unique TCRB CDR3 sequence, and clonality was computed as a productive clonality index based on Shannon entropy. The template counts of each clone relative to the total templates per sample were used to calculate repertoire overlap between two samples. V-gene usage from TCRB sequencing and V-gene usage measured by flow cytometry were correlated (Spearman r of 0.6 to 0.7). TCRdb provides this immuneACCESS table in a form limited to in-frame rearrangements. Some clones are lacking; in checked studies, under half of them reflect an unresolved V gene, and why the rest are absent is not known. V and J calls plus clone size are reproduced from that table; the DNA served to infer D and trimming. The sample yields roughly 10,000 clones; around 82% were counted once. The ten biggest clones cover roughly 12% of the sample.

Source material: CD8+ T cells sorted from blood. The sequence came from an adult with rheumatoid arthritis. The chain is made from TRBV6-6 and TRBJ1-1, with no confidently assigned D gene. The DNA sequence follows: TGTGCCAGCAGTTACGGGTTTGAAGCTTTCTTT. Its protein product is CASSYGFEAFF.